The TCR beta chain described here comes from a study of cytomegalovirus exposure and HLA in healthy donors. PCR involved 60 Vbeta and 13 Jbeta primers. Assay used: immunoSEQ multiplex PCR; TCRdb lists only in-frame clones, some missing. The data hold approximately 140,000 clones, with around 66% observed a single time. A single count supports this clone. The V gene's germline CDR1 is MNHNS and CDR2 SASEGT. The CDR3 extends over 17 amino acids. Trimming removed 1 base at V and 3 bases at J, with 15 bases between. The chain combines TRBV6-1 with TRBJ1-4; D gene unclear. Sequenced input: PBMCs. The receptor was derived from a woman aged 55-70 years in good health and CMV-seronegative. The CDR3 sequence is CASSEEARWRANEKLFF. CDR3 sequence (DNA): TGTGCCAGCAGTGAAGAGGCCAGGTGGAGGGCTAATGAAAAACTGTTTTTT.